This entry lists 12 T cell receptor beta chains sequenced from one sample in a study of blood T cells in healthy people across ages. It was with a sample-barcoded 5' primer and a J-beta primer mix that a second PCR of about 6 to 12 cycles was run. TCRdb reprocessed the 5' RACE reads via MiXCR and lists one record per CDR3 protein. In the table there are approximately 830,000 distinct CDR3 sequences, around 68% of which are singletons. The sequencing sample was made of blood. Every receptor here comes from a man younger than 40 in good health.

The genes are TRBV29-1 and TRBJ2-7; 12 nucleotides match TRBD2. The length of the CDR3 is 15 residues. V lost 4 bases to trimming and J lost 2 bases; unmatched junction nucleotides: 6. Germline lookup yields CDR1 SQVTM and CDR2 ANQGSEA. For the CDR3, the DNA is TGCAGCGTTGGCCTTGGACTAGCGGGAACCTACGAGCAGTACTTC. This encodes CSVGLGLAGTYEQYF.

This chain connects TRBV12-3 or TRBV12-4 to TRBJ2-1, with 8 positions matching TRBD2. The CDR3 covers 17 residues. Trimming cost V 1 base and J 9 bases; bases outside gene matches: 14. The CDR3 is CASSLVVLERGYREQFF. DNA for the CDR3: TGTGCCAGCAGTTTAGTAGTCCTTGAGCGGGGGTATCGTGAGCAGTTCTTC.

The CDR3, as DNA: TGTGCCAGCAGTGAAGGAGGGGTTGACCAAGAGACCCAGTACTTC. Its protein is CASSEGGVDQETQYF. The chain links TRBV25-1 to TRBJ2-5; weak D call: TRBD2 (6 bases). This CDR3 region has 15 residues. Per the germline V gene, CDR1 is MGHDK and CDR2 is SYGVNS. V lost 2 bases and J 0 bases, leaving 10 bases between the germline ends. The entire variable domain, with the rest obtained from reference TRBV25-1 and TRBJ2-5, is as follows: EADIYQTPRYLVIGTGKKITLECSQTMGHDKMYWYQQDPGMELHLIHYSYGVNSTEKGDLSSESTVSRIRTEHFPLTLESARPSHTSQYLCASSEGGVDQETQYFGPGTRLLVL.

This chain joins TRBV6-2 or TRBV6-3 and TRBJ2-1; D is unresolved. CDR1 and CDR2 from the germline V gene are MNHEY and SVGEGT. V was cut by 6 bases and J by 8 bases, with 11 bases left in between. CDR3 size: 12 residues. The CDR3 spells CASSTIAHEQFF. The CDR3 DNA reads TGTGCCAGCAGCACAATAGCCCATGAGCAGTTCTTC.

This clonotype was found a few times. This chain connects TRBV7-2 to TRBJ2-7, with 8 bases fitting TRBD1. The length of the CDR3 is 16 residues. Per germline, CDR1 SGHTA and CDR2 FQGNSA. The V and J ends lost 5 bases and 0 bases, in that order; junction bases with no gene match: 9. CDR3: CASSREGQGRSYEQYF. CDR3 in DNA: TGTGCCAGCAGCAGAGAAGGACAGGGCCGCTCCTACGAGCAGTACTTC. The full variable domain, with the rest looked up from reference TRBV7-2 and TRBJ2-7, is GAGVSQSPSNKVTEKGKDVELRCDPISGHTALYWYRQSLGQGLEFLIYFQGNSAPDKSGLPSDRFSAERTGGSVSTLTIQRTQQEDSAVYLCASSREGQGRSYEQYFGPGTRLTVT.

V and J are TRBV28 and TRBJ1-4; 9 nucleotides align to TRBD1. V dropped 7 bases and J dropped 8; count of bases not matched to a gene: 11. Per germline, CDR1 MDHEN and CDR2 SYDVKM. This CDR3 is 15 amino acids long. CDR3 amino acids: CASIQGGQGGEKLFF. The CDR3 coding sequence is TGTGCCAGCATCCAGGGGGGACAGGGAGGAGAAAAACTGTTTTTT.

This clonotype was observed a handful of times. The CDR3 spells CASSQQGLGGNQPQHF. CDR3 sequence (DNA): TGTGCCAGCAGCCAACAGGGGTTAGGGGGCAATCAGCCCCAGCATTTT. The chain carries TRBV7-2 and TRBJ1-5, with TRBD1 matching over 7 bases. With V trimmed by 5 bases and J by 2 bases, 9 bases remained unmatched. The germline V gene encodes CDR1 SGHTA and CDR2 FQGNSA. The CDR3 contains 16 residues. The entire variable domain, with the rest obtained from reference TRBV7-2 and TRBJ1-5, is as follows: GAGVSQSPSNKVTEKGKDVELRCDPISGHTALYWYRQSLGQGLEFLIYFQGNSAPDKSGLPSDRFSAERTGGSVSTLTIQRTQQEDSAVYLCASSQQGLGGNQPQHFGDGTRLSIL.

The J gene is TRBJ2-1, the V gene TRBV7-2, with D possibly matching TRBD2 (5 bases). The CDR3 contains 14 residues. From germline, CDR1 is SGHTA and CDR2 FQGNSA. V gave up 5 bases and J gave up 8 bases, with 16 bases separating them. The chain's CDR3 is CASSPMVGIHEQFF. The CDR3 bases are TGTGCCAGCAGCCCCATGGTCGGGATCCATGAGCAGTTCTTC.

This chain uses TRBV28 with TRBJ2-7; 9 nucleotides agree with TRBD1. CDR1 and CDR2 from the germline V gene are MDHEN and SYDVKM. With 8 bases clipped from V and 4 bases from J, the junction kept 9 bases outside the gene matches. The CDR3 is 14 amino acids. In DNA, the CDR3 is TGTGCCAGCGGGTCCGGGACAGGGTCTTACGAGCAGTACTTC. Residues: CASGSGTGSYEQYF.

This clonotype was picked up a small number of times. This chain connects TRBV5-1 to TRBJ1-2, with 10 bases fitting TRBD1. Germline V gives CDR1 SGHRS, CDR2 YFSETQ. There are 15 residues in the CDR3. V was pared by 3 bases and J by 2 bases, with 4 bases of the junction left unmatched. For the CDR3, the DNA is TGCGCCAGCAGCTCGACAGGGGGCCGGAACTATGGCTACACCTTC. Protein sequence: CASSSTGGRNYGYTF.

The V call is TRBV7-2, the J call TRBJ2-7; the match to TRBD1 covers 8 bases. This CDR3 has 15 amino acids. V gave up 5 bases and J gave up 3 bases; unmatched junction bases: 9. CDR1 is SGHTA, CDR2 FQGNSA, per germline. The CDR3 sequence: CASSPFVGQVYEQYF. The CDR3 bases are TGTGCCAGCAGCCCCTTTGTGGGACAGGTCTACGAGCAGTACTTC.

Worth noting for this clonotype: Possible read error: a much larger clone is one base away. The rearrangement joins TRBV2 to TRBJ2-1; possible D gene TRBD1, 6 bases. Trimming took 11 bases from V and 13 from J, leaving 24 bases between them. Germline values: CDR1 SNHLY, CDR2 FYNNEI. CDR3 length: 13 residues. Here the CDR3 DNA reads TGTGCCGGTAACAGGGATGAGGTTGAGACCCAGTTCTTC. Amino acids: CAGNRDEVETQFF. The complete variable domain, with remaining parts taken from reference TRBV2 and TRBJ2-1, reads EPEVTQTPSHQVTQMGQEVILRCVPISNHLYFYWYRQILGQKVEFLVSFYNNEISEKSEIFDDQFSVERPDGSNFTLKIRSTKLEDSAMYFCAGNRDEVETQFFGPGTRLTVL.